Presented here are 32 T cell receptor beta chains from one specimen sequenced in a study of T cells in localized non-small cell lung cancer. The table came from immunoSEQ multiplex PCR; TCRdb's copy has only in-frame clones and leaves some out. The sample has 75,000 to 80,000 clones; 80% are singletons. The starting material was peripheral blood, obtained before any cancer treatment. Source of these receptors: an older female donor with stage I lung adenocarcinoma.

This chain connects TRBV7-8 to TRBJ1-2, with D possibly matching TRBD1 (5 bases). Trimming took off 2 bases at V and 1 base at J, with 14 bases between the two ends. Germline lookup yields CDR1 SGHVS and CDR2 FQNEAQ. The CDR3 covers 16 residues. The DNA for the CDR3 is TGTGCCAGCAGCTTAAGAGGTCCAGGGTTTAACTATGGCTACACCTTC. Translating gives CASSLRGPGFNYGYTF.

A few counts support this clone. This rearrangement joins TRBV2 to TRBJ2-1; 10 nucleotides line up with TRBD2. This CDR3 region has 15 residues. Per germline, CDR1 SNHLY and CDR2 FYNNEI. V lost 6 bases to trimming and J lost 7 bases; unmatched junction nucleotides: 9. CDR3 bases: TGTGCCAGCAGGTTAGCGGGAGGAGCCAGGAATGAGCAGTTCTTC. The encoded protein is CASRLAGGARNEQFF. Together with reference TRBV2 and TRBJ2-1, the CDR3 gives the full variable domain: EPEVTQTPSHQVTQMGQEVILRCVPISNHLYFYWYRQILGQKVEFLVSFYNNEISEKSEIFDDQFSVERPDGSNFTLKIRSTKLEDSAMYFCASRLAGGARNEQFFGPGTRLTVL.

The chain joins TRBV7-6 to TRBJ2-5; no firm D call. Trimming pared 5 bases from V and 3 bases from J, leaving 7 bases between. The CDR3 is 12 residues long. Germline loops: CDR1 SGHVS, CDR2 FNYEAQ. The CDR3 coding sequence is TGTGCCAGCAGCGTTACGAAAGAGACCCAGTACTTC. This codes for CASSVTKETQYF.

CDR3 sequence reads: CASTSDSYEQYF. CDR3 sequence (DNA): TGTGCCAGCACCTCGGACAGCTACGAGCAGTACTTC. V usage is TRBV6-5 and J usage is TRBJ2-7, with D possibly matching TRBD1 (6 bases). The CDR3 is 12 amino acids. The ends were cut back, 7 bases at V and 3 bases at J, with 10 bases in the middle. CDR1 is MNHEY and CDR2 is SVGAGI in the germline V gene.

This clone showed up just once. The chain uses TRBV6-1 and TRBJ1-3; D uncertain. Germline CDR1 MNHNS, CDR2 SASEGT. Trimming cost V 4 bases and J 2 bases, with 9 bases left between them. This CDR3 contains 14 residues. The CDR3 coding sequence is TGTGCCAGCAGTGTTGGGCCGACTGGAAACACCATATATTTT. Translation: CASSVGPTGNTIYF.

V usage is TRBV11-3 and J usage is TRBJ2-2; no clear D gene. The germline gives CDR1 SGHNT, CDR2 YENEEA. V was shortened by 2 bases and J by 3 bases, with 7 bases between the two germline ends. This CDR3 spans 14 amino acids. This CDR3 reads CASSLIGDTGELFF. CDR3 DNA sequence: TGTGCCAGCAGCTTAATCGGTGACACCGGGGAGCTGTTTTTT.

J is TRBJ2-1 and V is TRBV7-9; no reliable D call. Germline-derived CDR1 and CDR2 are SEHNR and FQNEAQ (reference sequence). V was pared by 5 bases and J by 0 bases, with 17 bases between. CDR3 length equals 17 residues. The CDR3 DNA follows: TGTGCCAGCAGCCTGCCATTGGCGCCGAGCTCCTACAATGAGCAGTTCTTC. It yields the protein CASSLPLAPSSYNEQFF.

The chain couples TRBV10-3 to TRBJ1-2, with D hard to call. V shed 4 bases and J shed 5 bases, with 11 bases lying between them. The germline gives CDR1 ENHRY, CDR2 SYGVKD. CDR3 length: 13 amino acids. CDR3 sequence: CAISAVGGYGYTF. The CDR3 DNA reads as TGTGCCATCAGTGCGGTCGGAGGGTATGGCTACACCTTC.

This chain joins TRBV30 and TRBJ2-7; unclear D gene. In germline, CDR1 is GTSNPN, CDR2 SVGIG (reference sequence). The CDR3 has 11 residues. V was trimmed by 6 bases and J by 5 bases, leaving 11 bases between them. This CDR3 is CACSPEDEQYF. The CDR3 DNA sequence: TGTGCCTGCTCCCCCGAAGACGAGCAGTACTTC.

The gene calls are TRBV5-1 and TRBJ1-1; D remains ambiguous. V lost 0 bases and J lost 1, with 10 bases in between. The CDR3 has 15 amino acids. Germline loops: CDR1 SGHRS, CDR2 YFSETQ. In DNA, the CDR3 is TGCGCCAGCAGCTTGGTGATGGGCCCGAACACTGAAGCTTTCTTT. Amino acids: CASSLVMGPNTEAFF. The full variable domain, rest sourced from reference TRBV5-1 and TRBJ1-1, is KAGVTQTPRYLIKTRGQQVTLSCSPISGHRSVSWYQQTPGQGLQFLFEYFSETQRNKGNFPGRFSGRQFSNSRSEMNVSTLELGDSALYLCASSLVMGPNTEAFFGQGTRLTVV.

CDR3 residues: CASSVQAQNSPLHF. DNA of the CDR3: TGTGCCAGCAGTGTTCAGGCCCAAAATTCACCCCTCCACTTT. The J gene is TRBJ1-6, the V gene TRBV2; no clear D. This CDR3 has 14 residues. In germline, CDR1 is SNHLY, CDR2 FYNNEI. V dropped 4 bases and J dropped 7 bases, with 11 bases sitting between them.

CDR3 in amino acids: CASSWAGAVYNEQFF. CDR3 in DNA: TGTGCCAGCAGTTGGGCGGGGGCCGTTTACAATGAGCAGTTCTTC. The rearrangement links TRBV7-2 to TRBJ2-1; possibly TRBD2 for D (7 bases). Per germline, CDR1 SGHTA and CDR2 FQGNSA. This CDR3 comprises 15 residues. V lost 6 bases and J 4 bases, leaving 16 bases between the germline ends.

The chain is built from TRBV4-2 and TRBJ1-4; tentatively, D is TRBD1 (5 bases). Germline CDR1 reads LGHNA; CDR2 reads YNFKEQ. V was cut by 0 bases and J by 5 bases, with 10 bases left in between. The CDR3 is 15 residues long. The CDR3: CASSQEGRENEKLFF. The CDR3 DNA follows: TGTGCCAGCAGCCAAGAAGGCAGGGAGAATGAAAAACTGTTTTTT.

The genes are TRBV7-8 and TRBJ1-2; D remains unclear. The ends were cut back, 1 base at V and 4 bases at J, with 10 bases in the middle. Germline CDR1 and CDR2: SGHVS and FQNEAQ. CDR3 length: 14 amino acids. The CDR3 protein is CASSLERNSYGYTF. The CDR3 nucleotides are TGTGCCAGCAGCTTAGAACGGAACTCCTATGGCTACACCTTC.

V and J are TRBV10-3 and TRBJ1-5; D ambiguous. Germline values: CDR1 ENHRY, CDR2 SYGVKD. The V end was cut by 3 bases, the J end by 0 bases, with 6 bases between. The CDR3 has 14 amino acids. DNA for the CDR3: TGTGCCATCAGTGACGGGTCTAGCAATCAGCCCCAGCATTTT. This sequence encodes CAISDGSSNQPQHF.

V gene TRBV30 combines with J gene TRBJ1-2; D not certain. Trimming took 5 bases from V and 0 from J, leaving 22 bases between them. Germline-derived CDR1 and CDR2 are GTSNPN and SVGIG (reference sequence). The CDR3 is made up of 17 amino acids. Here the CDR3 reads CAWFGLTDHLPNYGYTF. The CDR3 nucleotides are TGTGCCTGGTTCGGGTTGACGGACCACCTTCCTAACTATGGCTACACCTTC.

The chain couples TRBV30 to TRBJ1-1; a weak D match, TRBD1 (5 bases). Trimming removed 3 bases from V and 3 bases from J, with 11 bases in between. The CDR3 length is 13 residues. The germline V gene encodes CDR1 GTSNPN and CDR2 SVGIG (reference sequence). Written as DNA, the CDR3 is TGTGCCTGGAGCGGTCAGGGATACACTGAAGCTTTCTTT. It encodes CAWSGQGYTEAFF.

This clone has just a few counts. The CDR3 loop reads CASGKLGIGTDTQYF. CDR3 DNA sequence: TGTGCCAGCGGAAAGCTAGGAATTGGCACAGATACGCAGTATTTT. V is TRBV9 and J is TRBJ2-3, with unresolved D. This CDR3 contains 15 residues. Germline CDR1 reads SGDLS; CDR2 reads YYNGEE. The V end lost 7 bases, the J end lost 1 base, and 16 bases lay between the germline ends.

In DNA form, the CDR3 reads TGTGCCAGCAGCCCAGGCTTCCAGGCGGGCTACACCTTC. It specifies CASSPGFQAGYTF. The genes are TRBV5-4 and TRBJ1-2, with no clear D. Trimming left V 4 bases short and J 8 bases short, with 15 bases between. The CDR3 has 13 amino acids. Germline assignment: CDR1 SGHNT and CDR2 YYREEE (reference sequence). The entire variable domain, with the rest obtained from reference TRBV5-4 and TRBJ1-2, is as follows: ETGVTQSPTHLIKTRGQQVTLRCSSQSGHNTVSWYQQALGQGPQFIFQYYREEENGRGNFPPRFSGLQFPNYSSELNVNALELDDSALYLCASSPGFQAGYTFGSGTRLTVV.

The CDR3 sequence is CASSPRTGGSGEQFF. The DNA for the CDR3 is TGTGCCAGCAGCCCGAGGACAGGGGGTAGTGGTGAGCAGTTCTTC. The chain links TRBV7-2 to TRBJ2-1, with TRBD1 matching over 10 bases. CDR1 SGHTA and CDR2 FQGNSA come from the germline V gene. The CDR3 loop spans 15 amino acids. With 5 bases clipped from V and 9 bases from J, the junction kept 10 bases outside the gene matches.

J is TRBJ2-1 and V is TRBV27, with 7 bases lining up with TRBD2. The CDR3 has 16 amino acids. The ends lost 0 bases at V and 4 bases at J; junction bases unmatched: 6. Per germline, CDR1 MNHEY and CDR2 SMNVEV (reference sequence). The CDR3 sequence is CASSLSPSGLYNEQFF. In DNA form, the CDR3 reads TGTGCCAGCAGTTTATCACCTAGCGGCCTATACAATGAGCAGTTCTTC.

The V gene is TRBV2, the J gene TRBJ2-5; no clear D. Germline values: CDR1 SNHLY, CDR2 FYNNEI. CDR3 length equals 11 residues. Trimming left V 3 bases short and J 5 bases short, with 4 bases between. The CDR3 DNA follows: TGTGCCAGCAGTGATTGGGAGACCCAGTACTTC. Amino acid sequence: CASSDWETQYF.

There are a few counts of this clone. The sample carries other DNA sequences with the same CDR3. The chain links TRBV9 to TRBJ1-1; D remains unclear. The length of the CDR3 is 13 residues. V lost 3 bases and J lost 0, with 6 bases in between. Germline V gene lookup returns CDR1 SGDLS and CDR2 YYNGEE. CDR3 DNA: TGTGCCAGCAGCGAGGGTATGAACACTGAAGCTTTCTTT. Amino acid sequence: CASSEGMNTEAFF.

This sequence joins TRBV2 and TRBJ2-3; D is uncertain. The V gene lost 0 bases and the J gene lost 8 bases, with 15 bases spanning the gap. Germline V gene data show CDR1 as SNHLY and CDR2 as FYNNEI. The CDR3 is 15 amino acids. CDR3 DNA sequence: TGTGCCAGCAGTGAAGCTAGAGGCAGCACGGGTACGCAGTATTTT. Residues: CASSEARGSTGTQYF.

CDR3 nucleotides: TGTGCCTGGAGTGCCCTTCAGGAATTCTATGGCTACACCTTC. As protein: CAWSALQEFYGYTF. V is TRBV30 and J is TRBJ1-2; D gene ambiguous. The germline gives CDR1 GTSNPN, CDR2 SVGIG (reference sequence). This CDR3 spans 14 amino acids. Trimming left V 1 base short and J 4 bases short, with 13 bases between.

The V call is TRBV30, the J call TRBJ2-3; D unresolved. V lost 3 bases and J lost 0, with 10 bases in between. The germline V gene has CDR1 GTSNPN and CDR2 SVGIG (reference sequence). There are 14 residues in the CDR3. DNA for the CDR3: TGTGCCTGGAGCCGCGGCACTAGCACAGATACGCAGTATTTT. It is translated as CAWSRGTSTDTQYF.

This clone was detected only a few times. J is TRBJ1-5 and V is TRBV19; a possible D gene is TRBD1 (6 bases). The V gene lost 2 bases and the J gene lost 7 bases, with 12 bases spanning the gap. The CDR3 runs to 14 residues. Germline loops: CDR1 LNHDA, CDR2 SQIVND (reference sequence). CDR3 nucleotides: TGTGCCAGTAGTATAAGGGGACAAAGCCAGCCCCAGCATTTT. It yields the protein CASSIRGQSQPQHF.

This rearrangement joins TRBV5-1 to TRBJ1-1, with D possibly being TRBD1 (6 bases). CDR3 length: 14 amino acids. V gave up 4 bases and J gave up 5 bases, with 15 bases separating them. Per germline, CDR1 SGHRS and CDR2 YFSETQ. The CDR3 bases are TGCGCCAGCAGCACCTTACCAGGGGAGACTGAAGCTTTCTTT. This encodes CASSTLPGETEAFF. Complete variable domain (other parts from reference TRBV5-1 and TRBJ1-1): KAGVTQTPRYLIKTRGQQVTLSCSPISGHRSVSWYQQTPGQGLQFLFEYFSETQRNKGNFPGRFSGRQFSNSRSEMNVSTLELGDSALYLCASSTLPGETEAFFGQGTRLTVV.

This clone was detected many times. The identical CDR3 is also encoded by other nucleotide sequences in the sample. The gene calls are TRBV28 and TRBJ1-2; TRBD1 matches at 8 bases. Germline CDR1 reads MDHEN; CDR2 reads SYDVKM. This CDR3 contains 12 residues. The V and J ends lost 5 bases and 6 bases, in that order; junction bases with no gene match: 2. The CDR3 region is CASSKDRDGYTF. The CDR3 DNA reads as TGTGCCAGCAGTAAGGACAGGGATGGCTACACCTTC.

This chain links TRBV4-2 with TRBJ2-7, with D maybe TRBD1 (6 bases). Germline assignment: CDR1 LGHNA and CDR2 YNFKEQ. The germline V and J ends were trimmed by 1 base and 5 bases, with 15 bases remaining between them. The CDR3 is 15 amino acids. This chain's CDR3 is CASSQVAGAVDEQYF. CDR3 nucleotide sequence: TGTGCCAGCAGCCAAGTCGCAGGGGCGGTAGACGAGCAGTACTTC.

This clone has just a few counts. CDR3 residues: CATDNRGQGNTEAFF. The DNA of the CDR3 is TGTGCCACTGACAACAGGGGGCAAGGGAACACTGAAGCTTTCTTT. V usage is TRBV19 and J usage is TRBJ1-1; 9 bases match TRBD1. V lost 10 bases and J lost 1; bases outside the gene matches: 10. CDR1 is LNHDA and CDR2 is SQIVND in the germline V gene (reference sequence). There are 15 residues in the CDR3.

This chain uses TRBV19 with TRBJ2-1; D gene ambiguous. In germline, CDR1 is LNHDA, CDR2 SQIVND (reference sequence). There are 15 residues in the CDR3. Trimming removed 0 bases from V and 0 bases from J, with 6 bases in between. CDR3 loop: CASSIEGLSYNEQFF. DNA for the CDR3: TGTGCCAGTAGTATAGAGGGCCTCTCCTACAATGAGCAGTTCTTC.